These T cell receptor beta chains were read from a single sample in a study of CD8+ T cells in alopecia areata. The assay was immunoSEQ multiplex PCR, and TCRdb's table has in-frame clones only and misses some. Here the sample spans approximately 170,000 clones, more than 55% being singletons. The sample consisted of CD4+ T cells sorted from blood, taken at week 4, from a patient treated with tofacitinib. The receptors come from a human donor with alopecia areata. Each CDR3 is given with its conserved first and last residue. The D gene is left open where the match is weak. Size is omitted from some rows. Given values are once, few, many or a class for expanded clones.

J gene | clone size | V gene | D gene | CDR3 DNA | CDR3 protein
TRBJ2-5 | few | TRBV6-5 | TRBD2 | TGTGCCAGCGGGCTAGCGGGAGAGACCCAGTACTTC | CASGLAGETQYF
TRBJ2-7 | - | TRBV4-1 | TRBD2 | TGCGCCAGCAGCCTAGCGGGAGAGCGGGAGGCCGAGCAGTACTTC | CASSLAGEREAEQYF
TRBJ2-5 | - | TRBV7-2 | - | TGTGCCAGCAGCTTAGCGGAGACCCAGTACTTC | CASSLAETQYF
TRBJ2-4 | - | TRBV15 | - | TGTGCCACCAGCAGAGTCCAGGGGGGATACATTCAGTACTTC | CATSRVQGGYIQYF
TRBJ1-3 | - | TRBV5-1 | - | TGCGCCAGCAGCTTGGGCTTCGGAAGTGCTGGAAACACCATATATTTT | CASSLGFGSAGNTIYF
TRBJ2-3 | - | TRBV9 | TRBD1 | TGTGCCAGCAGCAGACAGGGATTTGTGACAGATACGCAGTATTTT | CASSRQGFVTDTQYF
TRBJ2-7 | - | TRBV11-2 | TRBD1 | TGTGCCAGCAGCTCCCGGACAGGGGGCTACGAGCAGTACTTC | CASSSRTGGYEQYF
TRBJ2-7 | few | TRBV7-2 | - | TGTGCCAGCAGCTTAGACAGCGCAGTACCTCGGGAGCAGTACTTC | CASSLDSAVPREQYF
TRBJ1-2 | - | TRBV29-1 | TRBD1 | TGCAGCGTTGACAGGGGGGACGATGGCTACACCTTC | CSVDRGDDGYTF
TRBJ2-5 | - | TRBV7-9 | - | TGTGCCAGCAGCTTAGACAGACAGCAAGAGACCCAGTACTTC | CASSLDRQQETQYF
TRBJ1-2 | - | TRBV5-1 | - | TGCGCCAGCAGCTTGGAGGGGGCTAACTATGGCTACACCTTC | CASSLEGANYGYTF
TRBJ2-1 | - | TRBV23-1 | TRBD2 | TGCGCCAGCAGTCATCGAGTAGCGGGATCCGCCGCGGATGAGCAGTTCTTC | CASSHRVAGSAADEQFF
TRBJ2-3 | - | TRBV29-1 | TRBD2 | TGCAGCGTTGAAGCGGGAGGCAGCACAGATACGCAGTATTTT | CSVEAGGSTDTQYF
TRBJ1-2 | few | TRBV7-9 | - | TGTGCCAGCAGCTTAGCGGCGGCAGGGGTTGGCTATGGCTACACCTTC | CASSLAAAGVGYGYTF
TRBJ2-1 | - | TRBV29-1 | - | TGCAGCGTTGAAGGGAGCCCCTCCTACAATGAGCAGTTCTTC | CSVEGSPSYNEQFF
TRBJ2-7 | - | TRBV28 | - | TGTGCCAGCAGTCGGGGCGGACCCTACGAGCAGTACTTC | CASSRGGPYEQYF
TRBJ1-1 | - | TRBV4-1 | - | TGCGCCAGCAGCCTCTCTAGGTGGGCAGAGACTGAAGCTTTCTTT | CASSLSRWAETEAFF
TRBJ2-5 | few | TRBV29-1 | - | TGCAGCGTTGCCAGAGGAGAGACCCAGTACTTC | CSVARGETQYF
TRBJ2-6 | - | TRBV28 | TRBD1 | TGTGCCAGCAGTTCCCACCAGGGGGTGGGGTCTGGGGCCAACGTCCTGACTTTC | CASSSHQGVGSGANVLTF
TRBJ1-5 | - | TRBV30 | - | TGTGCCTGGAGTACAGGACAAAACCGGCAGCCCCAGCATTTT | CAWSTGQNRQPQHF
TRBJ1-5 | - | TRBV20-1 | - | TGCAGTGCTAGGGATAATCAGCCCCAGCATTTT | CSARDNQPQHF